This T cell receptor (beta chain) emerged from a study of T cell changes during pregnancy in multiple sclerosis (dated by TCRdb to the late 2010s). Regarding the complete study: Changes in the T cell repertoire over the course of pregnancy were examined in this study in women with multiple sclerosis.

For CDR1 and CDR2, the germline V gene (reference sequence) lists MNHEY and SMNVEV. The junction carries 9 bases between V and J, which are trimmed by 5 bases and 1 base respectively. CDR3 length: 14 amino acids, cysteine to phenylalanine. The DNA shown is the 42-base CDR3, in frame from base 1. Receptors were amplified or captured by the immunoSEQ multiplex PCR assay. In TCRdb, the immuneACCESS table is reduced to in-frame sequences with V and J assigned. These tables do not hold every clone; where another copy was compared, an unresolved V gene accounts for under half, and the others remain unexplained. Counted in this sample were approximately 40,000 clones; roughly 93% of them appeared once. In total, the top ten clones hold about 8.3% of the sample. Regarding this clone: This clone's antigen is unknown. Base qualities are missing; no much larger clone stands one base away.

The sequence came from a female donor with multiple sclerosis, enrolled in a pregnancy study. The sample in question was CD8+ T cells from peripheral blood mononuclear cells, obtained in the third trimester of pregnancy. The V and J segments used are TRBV27 and TRBJ1-5; the D gene remains uncertain. The CDR3 in this case is CASSLIHSNQPQHF. The sequenced DNA: TGTGCCAGCAGTCTAATCCACAGCAATCAGCCCCAGCATTTT.